Below are 8 T cell receptor beta chains sequenced from a single sample in a study of T cells in Graves' hyperthyroidism and ophthalmopathy. RNA transcripts yielded amplified TCR beta CDR3 regions. The HTBI primer set drove a first-round RT-PCR of the TCR CDR3. Using its own MiXCR run on the multiplex PCR reads, TCRdb lists one record per CDR3 protein. The top ten hold about 13% of the sample, which has about 410,000 distinct CDR3 sequences, roughly 14% seen once. Sequenced sample: blood. Every receptor here comes from a man between 18 and 35 years old with Graves' ophthalmopathy.

The chain couples TRBV6-1 to TRBJ1-1; possible D gene TRBD1, 5 bases. Germline loops: CDR1 MNHNS, CDR2 SASEGT. The V and J ends lost 5 bases and 10 bases respectively, with 14 bases between them. The CDR3 is made up of 12 amino acids. The CDR3 region has the DNA TGTGCCAGCAGTAGTTTGGGGCAGCGAGCTTTCTTT. This encodes CASSSLGQRAFF.

Many counts were recorded for this clonotype. This chain links TRBV7-9 with TRBJ1-1; D unclear. Germline V lookup: CDR1 SEHNR, CDR2 FQNEAQ (reference sequence). Trimming removed 2 bases at V and 3 bases at J, with 7 bases between. This CDR3 contains 13 residues. CDR3 loop: CASSLSGHTEAFF. In DNA, the CDR3 is TGTGCCAGCAGCTTATCCGGCCACACTGAAGCTTTCTTT.

This clonotype was found a few times. The chain joins TRBV6-1 to TRBJ2-7, with TRBD2 matching 11 bases. This CDR3 comprises 15 residues. Germline V lookup: CDR1 MNHNS, CDR2 SASEGT. V dropped 6 bases and J dropped 2; count of bases not matched to a gene: 6. CDR3 DNA sequence: TGTGCCAGCAGAAGACCGACTAGCGGGGCCTACGAGCAGTACTTC. Translating gives CASRRPTSGAYEQYF.

This clonotype was recorded many times. The chain links TRBV4-2 to TRBJ1-5, with D possibly TRBD1 on 6 matching bases. CDR1 is LGHNA and CDR2 is YNFKEQ in the germline V gene. Trimming took off 0 bases at V and 7 bases at J, with 13 bases between the two ends. The CDR3 runs 15 residues. The DNA for the CDR3 is TGTGCCAGCAGCCAAGAGGCGGGGGGCGGGCAGCCCCAGCATTTT. It yields the protein CASSQEAGGGQPQHF.

This clonotype was found many times. The chain combines TRBV27 with TRBJ2-2, with D uncertain. Trimming cost V 3 bases and J 2 bases, with 10 bases left between them. CDR1 and CDR2 (germline): MNHEY, SMNVEV (reference sequence). This CDR3 has 15 amino acids. The CDR3 sequence: CASSLLFPNTGELFF. CDR3 bases: TGTGCCAGCAGTTTGCTATTCCCTAACACCGGGGAGCTGTTTTTT.

This clonotype was observed many times. The CDR3 DNA follows: TGTGCCAGCAGTTTGGGTCGAAACATTCAGTACTTC. It codes for CASSLGRNIQYF. This sequence joins TRBV6-2 or TRBV6-3 and TRBJ2-4; D is ambiguous. V was pared by 4 bases and J by 6 bases, with 7 bases between. Germline V gene data show CDR1 as MNHEY and CDR2 as SVGEGT. CDR3 length: 12 residues.

This clonotype was observed many times. The rearrangement links TRBV6-1 to TRBJ1-2; D unresolved. Germline-derived CDR1 and CDR2 are MNHNS and SASEGT. Trimming took off 2 bases at V and 0 bases at J, with 4 bases between the two ends. CDR3 length: 13 amino acids. In DNA form, the CDR3 reads TGTGCCAGCAGTGAATATGCTAACTATGGCTACACCTTC. It specifies CASSEYANYGYTF.

Ten or more counts support this clonotype. J is TRBJ2-5 and V is TRBV24-1, with D tentatively TRBD1 (7 bases). Germline CDR1 reads KGHDR; CDR2 reads SFDVKD. V was cut by 5 bases and J by 4 bases, with 10 bases left in between. CDR3 length: 13 amino acids. CDR3 loop: CATSGQGGETQYF. In nucleotides, the CDR3 is TGTGCCACCAGTGGGCAGGGGGGAGAGACCCAGTACTTC.